Listed below are T cell receptor beta chains from one sample, sequenced in a study of PD-1 blockade in classical Hodgkin lymphoma. The protocol was immunoSEQ multiplex PCR, while the TCRdb copy is restricted to in-frame clones and leaves out a portion. The sample has approximately 100,000 clones, 75% to 85% seen once. The material was peripheral blood mononuclear cells (PBMCs), obtained before the fourth cycle of nivolumab. These receptors originate from a human donor with classical Hodgkin lymphoma. CDR3s include the opening cysteine and the closing phenylalanine or tryptophan. A D gene is named only where the DNA matches it firmly. A clone size is listed for some rows: how often the clone was seen (once, few, many), or a class if it is expanded.

TRBV4-2	few	TRBD1	TRBJ1-2	CASSQDDRVGGYTF	TGTGCCAGCAGCCAAGATGACAGGGTGGGGGGCTACACCTTC
TRBV5-1	NA	NA	TRBJ2-7	CASSLEVGEQYF	TGCGCCAGCAGCTTGGAAGTAGGCGAGCAGTACTTC
TRBV30	few	NA	TRBJ1-2	CAWSASYRDPNYGYTF	TGTGCCTGGAGTGCTTCTTACAGGGATCCTAACTATGGCTACACCTTC
TRBV7-2	NA	NA	TRBJ1-3	CASSLGARGTTIYF	TGTGCCAGCAGCTTAGGGGCGCGGGGTACCACCATATATTTT
TRBV7-3	NA	TRBD1	TRBJ2-5	CASSLDRARETQYF	TGTGCCAGCAGCTTAGACAGGGCTCGAGAGACCCAGTACTTC
TRBV7-8	NA	TRBD1	TRBJ2-3	CASGNGTGGRDTQYF	TGTGCCAGCGGGAACGGGACAGGGGGTAGAGATACGCAGTATTTT
TRBV7-2	NA	NA	TRBJ1-5	CASSPKGGQSNQPQHF	TGTGCCAGCAGCCCGAAAGGAGGACAGAGCAATCAGCCCCAGCATTTT
TRBV7-9	NA	TRBD2	TRBJ2-3	CASSFATSGTDTQYF	TGTGCCAGCAGCTTCGCGACTAGCGGCACAGATACGCAGTATTTT
TRBV19	NA	NA	TRBJ2-5	CASSIGQGFAGTETQYF	TGTGCCAGTAGTATAGGTCAGGGGTTTGCGGGAACGGAGACCCAGTACTTC
TRBV14	few	NA	TRBJ2-5	CASSQDRHLPGGNEETQYF	TGTGCCAGCAGCCAAGATAGGCACCTCCCAGGGGGGAATGAAGAGACCCAGTACTTC
TRBV19	NA	NA	TRBJ2-3	CASSMQGSSDTQYF	TGTGCCAGTAGTATGCAAGGTTCGTCGGATACGCAGTATTTT
TRBV5-4	NA	TRBD2	TRBJ2-3	CASSLTSGVTDTQYF	TGTGCCAGCAGCTTGACTAGCGGGGTCACAGATACGCAGTATTTT
TRBV7-3	NA	TRBD2	TRBJ2-2	CASSPPGTRVGELFF	TGTGCCAGCAGCCCCCCCGGGACTAGGGTCGGGGAGCTGTTTTTT
TRBV5-1	NA	NA	TRBJ1-3	CASRAGPGLSDTIYF	TGCGCCAGCAGAGCAGGACCGGGCCTTTCGGACACCATATATTTT
TRBV5-1	NA	TRBD1	TRBJ2-5	CASSPGQLLKAQYF	TGCGCCAGCAGCCCGGGACAGCTCCTAAAGGCCCAGTACTTC
TRBV2	NA	TRBD1	TRBJ2-5	CASSVTGFQETQYF	TGTGCCAGCAGCGTGACAGGGTTCCAAGAGACCCAGTACTTC
TRBV6-5	NA	TRBD2	TRBJ2-1	CASRQLAGVNEQFF	TGTGCCAGCAGGCAACTAGCGGGAGTCAATGAGCAGTTCTTC
TRBV5-4	NA	NA	TRBJ2-5	CASSLGKQEAQYF	TGTGCCAGCAGCTTGGGAAAACAAGAGGCCCAGTACTTC
TRBV28	NA	TRBD1	TRBJ1-5	CASSPGQGFQPQHF	TGTGCCAGCAGCCCGGGACAGGGCTTTCAGCCCCAGCATTTT
TRBV27	few	TRBD1	TRBJ1-1	CASSNRQGRWTEAFF	TGTGCCAGCAGTAACCGACAGGGAAGGTGGACTGAAGCTTTCTTT
TRBV5-1	NA	NA	TRBJ2-5	CASSLGQTETQYF	TGCGCCAGCAGCTTGGGACAGACGGAGACCCAGTACTTC
TRBV5-6	NA	NA	TRBJ1-3	CASSPKVRGSGNTIYF	TGTGCCAGCAGCCCCAAAGTAAGGGGCTCTGGAAACACCATATATTTT
TRBV7-6	NA	NA	TRBJ2-5	CASAGLSRKETQYF	TGTGCCAGCGCGGGACTCTCCCGCAAAGAGACCCAGTACTTC
TRBV29-1	NA	TRBD2	TRBJ2-5	CSPRSGTSGSGCEETQYF	TGCAGCCCACGGTCGGGGACTAGCGGGAGCGGCTGTGAAGAGACCCAGTACTTC
TRBV20-1	NA	NA	TRBJ2-2	CSAPAGELFF	TGCAGTGCCCCCGCCGGGGAGCTGTTTTTT
TRBV5-1	NA	TRBD1	TRBJ1-2	CASSRGTGETYGYTF	TGCGCCAGCAGCAGAGGGACAGGGGAGACATATGGCTACACCTTC
TRBV28	NA	NA	TRBJ1-2	CASSPDAYGYTF	TGTGCCAGCAGTCCCGACGCGTATGGCTACACCTTC
TRBV28	NA	NA	TRBJ1-2	CASRPSVHGYTF	TGTGCCAGCAGACCCTCTGTCCATGGCTACACCTTC
TRBV19	NA	TRBD2	TRBJ2-4	CASSGGESLNIQYF	TGTGCCAGTAGTGGGGGGGAATCCCTAAACATTCAGTACTTC
TRBV4-1	NA	TRBD1	TRBJ2-3	CASSRLFTGGADTQYF	TGCGCCAGCAGCCGACTATTCACAGGGGGCGCAGATACGCAGTATTTT
TRBV14	NA	NA	TRBJ2-1	CASSQSGGGQYNEQFF	TGTGCCAGCAGCCAATCGGGAGGGGGACAGTACAATGAGCAGTTCTTC
TRBV2	NA	NA	TRBJ1-5	CASSGGYALGQHF	TGTGCCAGCAGCGGGGGGTATGCTCTGGGCCAGCATTTT
TRBV5-4	NA	NA	TRBJ1-1	CASSETGWRTEAFF	TGTGCCAGCAGCGAGACAGGCTGGAGAACTGAAGCTTTCTTT
TRBV15	NA	TRBD2	TRBJ2-5	CATSGGTSGGTQYF	TGTGCCACCAGCGGCGGGACTAGCGGGGGGACCCAGTACTTC
TRBV7-8	NA	TRBD2	TRBJ2-7	CASSFRREVAYEQYF	TGTGCCAGCAGCTTCCGCCGGGAGGTAGCCTACGAGCAGTACTTC
TRBV10-3	once	NA	TRBJ2-7	CAISVDGREQYF	TGTGCCATCAGTGTTGACGGGCGGGAGCAGTACTTC
TRBV5-6	few	TRBD2	TRBJ2-1	CASSFTAFLAGVSGNEQFF	TGTGCCAGCAGCTTCACTGCCTTCCTAGCGGGAGTCTCGGGCAATGAGCAGTTCTTC
TRBV6-1	NA	NA	TRBJ1-5	CASSEGWRQPQHF	TGTGCCAGCAGTGAAGGGTGGCGGCAGCCCCAGCATTTT
TRBV7-6	large	NA	TRBJ2-1	CASSLGGRADEQFF	TGTGCCAGCAGTCTAGGGGGGAGGGCCGATGAGCAGTTCTTC
TRBV14	NA	NA	TRBJ1-6	CASSTGSNSPLHF	TGTGCCAGCAGCACAGGGAGTAATTCACCCCTCCACTTT
TRBV7-9	NA	TRBD2	TRBJ2-7	CASSLFIAGASYEQYF	TGTGCCAGCAGCTTATTTATAGCGGGAGCATCCTACGAGCAGTACTTC
TRBV9	NA	NA	TRBJ2-5	CASSGGVGGEQYF	TGTGCCAGTTCTGGAGGGGTGGGTGGGGAGCAGTACTTC
TRBV6-6	NA	NA	TRBJ2-3	CASSYQGASTDTQYF	TGTGCCAGCAGTTACCAAGGAGCTAGCACAGATACGCAGTATTTT
TRBV19	many	TRBD1	TRBJ2-3	CASRPGTGGTDTQYF	TGTGCCAGTAGGCCCGGGACAGGGGGCACAGATACGCAGTATTTT
TRBV19	NA	NA	TRBJ1-5	CASSIDDQPQHF	TGTGCCAGTAGTATAGACGATCAGCCCCAGCATTTT
TRBV7-2	NA	NA	TRBJ1-2	CASSTLGRRDYGYTF	TGTGCCAGCAGCACACTTGGACGGCGGGACTATGGCTACACCTTC
TRBV19	NA	NA	TRBJ1-2	CASSIPGRYGYTF	TGTGCCAGTAGTATCCCCGGGCGGTATGGCTACACCTTC
TRBV2	NA	NA	TRBJ2-1	CASSGEEYNEQFF	TGTGCCAGCTCGGGGGAGGAGTACAATGAGCAGTTCTTC
TRBV7-8	NA	TRBD2	TRBJ2-1	CASSLYPSGPIHNEQFF	TGTGCCAGCAGCCTGTACCCTAGCGGGCCCATTCACAATGAGCAGTTCTTC
TRBV10-2	few	TRBD2	TRBJ2-4	CASREGLAYGIQYF	TGCGCCAGCAGGGAGGGACTAGCATACGGCATTCAGTACTTC
TRBV14	few	NA	TRBJ1-1	CASSQEGGGIVGAFF	TGTGCCAGCAGCCAAGAAGGAGGGGGGATAGTAGGAGCTTTCTTT
TRBV5-1	few	NA	TRBJ1-3	CASNEGPPGNTIYF	TGTGCCAGCAACGAGGGGCCCCCTGGAAACACCATATATTTT
TRBV5-1	NA	NA	TRBJ2-1	CASSMGSPDNEQFF	TGCGCCAGCAGCATGGGGTCACCTGACAATGAGCAGTTCTTC
TRBV5-6	NA	NA	TRBJ2-7	CASSLGLRYEQYF	TGTGCCAGCAGCTTGGGACTAAGATACGAGCAGTACTTC
TRBV6-6	NA	NA	TRBJ2-6	CASSLTAGAGANVLTF	TGTGCCAGCAGTCTAACCGCGGGTGCGGGGGCCAACGTCCTGACTTTC
TRBV5-1	NA	TRBD1	TRBJ1-1	CASSNLDRGNTEAFF	TGCGCCAGCAGCAACCTGGACAGGGGGAACACTGAAGCTTTCTTT
TRBV4-2	NA	NA	TRBJ2-2	CASSQVRNTGELFF	TGTGCCAGCAGCCAAGTACGGAACACCGGGGAGCTGTTTTTT
TRBV2	NA	TRBD2	TRBJ2-5	CASSDPSGRRGGETQYF	TGTGCCAGCAGTGACCCCAGCGGGAGACGAGGGGGAGAGACCCAGTACTTC
TRBV19	few	NA	TRBJ1-2	CASSQGRRGYTF	TGTGCCAGTAGTCAGGGGCGCCGGGGCTACACCTTC
TRBV21-1	NA	NA	TRBJ1-2	CASSKEEKGQGVGGYTF	TGTGCCAGCAGCAAAGAGGAGAAAGGACAGGGGGTTGGTGGCTACACCTTC